What follows are 20 T cell receptor beta chains derived from one specimen sequenced in a study of cytomegalovirus exposure and HLA in healthy donors. Use of 60 Vbeta and 13 Jbeta primers characterized the PCR. Sequencing used immunoSEQ multiplex PCR; TCRdb keeps in-frame clones, though not all of them. This sample carries some 99,000 clones, roughly 76% of them seen once, and the ten largest clones take approximately 1.1%. Sequencing was carried out using PBMCs. The receptor source for this set is a female donor in good health and CMV-seronegative.

The CDR3 loop reads CASSLGTSPTGELFF. For the CDR3, the DNA is TGCGCCAGCAGCTTGGGGACTAGCCCCACCGGGGAGCTGTTTTTT. The chain has TRBV5-1 and TRBJ2-2; 8 bases fit TRBD2. V gave up 0 bases and J gave up 4 bases; unmatched junction bases: 2. Germline V gene sequence: CDR1 SGHRS, CDR2 YFSETQ. This CDR3 comprises 15 residues.

The table lists this clone with a few counts. The J gene is TRBJ2-5, the V gene TRBV2; 8 nucleotides align to TRBD2. The CDR3 consists of 14 residues. The trim removed 11 bases at V and 7 bases at J, leaving 15 bases unmatched. CDR1 and CDR2 (germline): SNHLY, FYNNEI. CDR3 residues: CAGSTGSGIGTQYF. CDR3 coding DNA: TGTGCCGGCTCTACAGGTAGCGGGATTGGGACCCAGTACTTC. The full variable domain, with the rest looked up from reference TRBV2 and TRBJ2-5, is EPEVTQTPSHQVTQMGQEVILRCVPISNHLYFYWYRQILGQKVEFLVSFYNNEISEKSEIFDDQFSVERPDGSNFTLKIRSTKLEDSAMYFCAGSTGSGIGTQYFGPGTRLLVL.

The rearrangement uses TRBV19 and TRBJ2-5; 8 bases are shared with TRBD1. CDR3 length equals 13 residues. Looked up from germline, CDR1 is LNHDA and CDR2 is SQIVND (reference sequence). J gave up 4 bases and V 10 bases, and 8 bases lay outside the gene matches. The CDR3 region is CATKGQGVETQYF. In nucleotides, the CDR3 is TGTGCCACTAAAGGACAGGGAGTAGAGACCCAGTACTTC.

CDR3 bases: TGTGCCAGCAGCGAGAGCGGGAGTGGTGAGCAGTTCTTC. It yields the protein CASSESGSGEQFF. The V call is TRBV9, the J call TRBJ2-1; TRBD2 aligns across 8 bases. This CDR3 is built from 13 residues. Germline V lookup: CDR1 SGDLS, CDR2 YYNGEE. V trimming: 3 bases; J trimming: 9 bases; junction bases outside the gene matches: 5.

Remarks on this clone: Other DNA sequences from this sample encode an identical CDR3 as well. The genes are TRBV27 and TRBJ2-5; D possibly corresponds to TRBD2 (5 bases). The CDR3 runs 13 residues. Trimming cost V 2 bases and J 5 bases, with 9 bases left between them. Germline V lookup: CDR1 MNHEY, CDR2 SMNVEV (reference sequence). CDR3 nucleotide sequence: TGTGCCAGCAGTTTAGGCCCGGGGGAGACCCAGTACTTC. Translation: CASSLGPGETQYF.

This chain uses TRBV27 with TRBJ2-1, with 7 bases that match TRBD1. The CDR3 totals 17 residues. J was trimmed by 0 bases and V by 7 bases; bases with no gene match: 12. Germline loops: CDR1 MNHEY, CDR2 SMNVEV (reference sequence). Here the CDR3 reads CASMVKGQQSSYNEQFF. CDR3 DNA: TGTGCCAGCATGGTTAAGGGACAGCAAAGCTCCTACAATGAGCAGTTCTTC.

This chain connects TRBV6-5 to TRBJ2-3, with D perhaps matching TRBD1 (6 bases). Germline CDR1 MNHEY, CDR2 SVGAGI. The CDR3 runs to 14 residues. V was pared by 5 bases and J by 0 bases, with 9 bases between. CDR3 region: CASSRTGSTDTQYF. Here the CDR3 DNA reads TGTGCCAGCAGTAGAACAGGGAGCACAGATACGCAGTATTTT.

The gene calls are TRBV29-1 and TRBJ2-7; weak D call: TRBD1 (6 bases). The V gene's germline CDR1 is SQVTM and CDR2 ANQGSEA. CDR3 size: 15 residues. The germline V and J ends were trimmed by 0 bases and 5 bases, with 17 bases remaining between them. DNA of the CDR3: TGCAGCGTTGAAGATCGTCAGGGGATAATAGACGAGCAGTACTTC. Amino acid sequence: CSVEDRQGIIDEQYF.

The genes are TRBV28 and TRBJ1-4; possibly TRBD1 for D (6 bases). Trimming took off 2 bases at V and 8 bases at J, with 15 bases between the two ends. Germline CDR1 reads MDHEN; CDR2 reads SYDVKM. The CDR3 consists of 15 residues. Written as DNA, the CDR3 is TGTGCCAGCAGTTTACGGGGGGCCCGGTCGGAAAAACTGTTTTTT. Translation: CASSLRGARSEKLFF.

This chain links TRBV6-1 with TRBJ2-3, with 8 bases matching TRBD2. After removal of 6 bases from V and 6 bases from J, the junction contained 11 bases not matched to a gene. The CDR3 consists of 15 residues. Germline V gene lookup returns CDR1 MNHNS and CDR2 SASEGT. CDR3 coding DNA: TGTGCCAGCAGGTTTACTAGCGGAAGAGTGGATACGCAGTATTTT. It yields the protein CASRFTSGRVDTQYF.

The chain has TRBV27 and TRBJ1-1; no firm D call. CDR3 length equals 12 residues. The V and J ends lost 4 bases and 7 bases respectively, with 10 bases between them. The germline CDR1 and CDR2 sequences are MNHEY and SMNVEV (reference sequence). The CDR3 spells CASSSGLGEAFF. The CDR3 DNA reads as TGTGCCAGCAGTTCCGGACTGGGTGAAGCTTTCTTT.

This chain uses TRBV29-1 with TRBJ1-4; D perhaps matches TRBD1 (6 bases). The V gene's germline CDR1 is SQVTM and CDR2 ANQGSEA. The CDR3 contains 14 residues. With 7 bases removed from V and 2 bases from J, the gap between germline ends came to 14 bases. Here the CDR3 DNA reads TGCAGCGCCGCCAAGGGGGGGACTAATGAAAAACTGTTTTTT. Protein: CSAAKGGTNEKLFF. The whole variable domain, filled in from reference TRBV29-1 and TRBJ1-4, reads SAVISQKPSRDICQRGTSLTIQCQVDSQVTMMFWYRQQPGQSLTLIATANQGSEATYESGFVIDKFPISRPNLTFSTLTVSNMSPEDSSIYLCSAAKGGTNEKLFFGSGTQLSVL.

This clone was recorded a few times. V and J are TRBV7-6 and TRBJ2-7, with TRBD2 matching over 7 bases. Germline V lookup: CDR1 SGHVS, CDR2 FNYEAQ. The CDR3 is 15 amino acids. V was clipped by 1 base and J by 0 bases; unmatched bases: 3. CDR3 bases: TGTGCCAGCAGCTTAGATCGGGGGGTCTCCTACGAGCAGTACTTC. This sequence encodes CASSLDRGVSYEQYF.

This rearrangement joins TRBV2 to TRBJ2-2; 8 nucleotides line up with TRBD1. The CDR3 is 16 amino acids. CDR1 is SNHLY and CDR2 is FYNNEI in the germline V gene. Trimming removed 7 bases from V and 6 bases from J; junction bases left unmatched: 13. Here the CDR3 DNA reads TGTGCCAGCAACCCTCGGCGGCAGGGGGCTTCCGGGGAGCTGTTTTTT. This translates into CASNPRRQGASGELFF.

J is TRBJ2-7 and V is TRBV28; the match to TRBD1 covers 7 bases. The CDR3 spans 14 residues. Looked up from germline, CDR1 is MDHEN and CDR2 is SYDVKM. V shed 1 base and J 3 bases; nucleotides not matched to a gene: 3. CDR3 DNA sequence: TGTGCCAGCAGTTTATCAGGGGGTAGCTACGAGCAGTACTTC. It translates to CASSLSGGSYEQYF.

The chain employs TRBV4-2 and TRBJ1-1; 8 nucleotides line up with TRBD1. The CDR3 is 17 residues long. Looked up from germline, CDR1 is LGHNA and CDR2 is YNFKEQ. V trimming: 0 bases; J trimming: 0 bases; junction bases outside the gene matches: 6. CDR3 nucleotide sequence: TGTGCCAGCAGCCAAGAACGACAGGGGAGCATGAACACTGAAGCTTTCTTT. Protein: CASSQERQGSMNTEAFF.

This clone occurred a few times. The V call is TRBV6-5, the J call TRBJ1-1; no clear D. The ends were cut back, 10 bases at V and 3 bases at J, with 18 bases in the middle. The CDR3 runs to 14 residues. Germline V gene sequence: CDR1 MNHEY, CDR2 SVGAGI. CDR3 residues: CATASPREDTEAFF. As DNA, the CDR3 is TGTGCCACCGCATCACCAAGGGAGGACACTGAAGCTTTCTTT.

Here the CDR3 reads CASTSDRARTDTQYF. For the CDR3, the DNA is TGTGCCAGCACCTCGGACAGGGCCCGCACAGATACGCAGTATTTT. The genes are TRBV28 and TRBJ2-3; TRBD1 matches 8 bases. The CDR3 contains 15 residues. CDR1 and CDR2 from the germline V gene are MDHEN and SYDVKM. The trim removed 7 bases at V and 1 base at J, leaving 7 bases unmatched.

V is TRBV5-1 and J is TRBJ1-1; the D is unclear. Trimming cost V 8 bases and J 5 bases, with 19 bases left between them. CDR3 size: 14 residues. The germline CDR1 and CDR2 sequences are SGHRS and YFSETQ. The CDR3 is CARIPGGLGTEAFF. Written as DNA, the CDR3 is TGCGCCAGAATTCCGGGAGGATTAGGGACTGAAGCTTTCTTT.

The chain carries TRBV7-2 and TRBJ2-1, with TRBD1 matching 8 bases. The V gene's germline CDR1 is SGHTA and CDR2 FQGNSA. There are 15 residues in the CDR3. V lost 6 bases, J lost 6 bases, and 10 bases stayed unmatched. The CDR3 region is CASRSQGGLFNEQFF. For the CDR3, the DNA is TGTGCCAGCAGGTCACAGGGGGGTTTATTCAATGAGCAGTTCTTC.